The sequence of this TCR beta chain was determined in a study of blood T cells in healthy people across ages. PBMCs numbering at least 6.5 million were isolated per sample. On this clonotype: Its antigen remains unidentified. Germline is not matched at one junction end, which may reflect a read error.

The CDR3 is made up of 13 amino acids. The germline V gene encodes CDR1 SEHNR and CDR2 FQNEAQ (reference sequence). Study-wide points: Researchers deemed the diversity estimates from one million T cells underestimates.

With a J-beta primer mix and a sample-barcoded 5' primer, a second PCR ran about 7 to 11 cycles. Unique molecular identifiers of 12 random nucleotides labeled each cDNA. TCRdb re-called the 5' RACE reads with MiXCR, one entry per CDR3 protein. The table includes 1.2 million to 1.5 million distinct CDR3 sequences, approximately 63% detected once. This clonotype originated in a man aged 18 to 29 in good health. This chain connects TRBV7-9 to TRBJ2-1; D is uncertain. The sample was blood. Here the CDR3 reads CAGSLGSKNEQFF. DNA for the CDR3: TGTGCCGGCAGCCTTGGCTCTAAAAATGAGCAGTTCTTC.